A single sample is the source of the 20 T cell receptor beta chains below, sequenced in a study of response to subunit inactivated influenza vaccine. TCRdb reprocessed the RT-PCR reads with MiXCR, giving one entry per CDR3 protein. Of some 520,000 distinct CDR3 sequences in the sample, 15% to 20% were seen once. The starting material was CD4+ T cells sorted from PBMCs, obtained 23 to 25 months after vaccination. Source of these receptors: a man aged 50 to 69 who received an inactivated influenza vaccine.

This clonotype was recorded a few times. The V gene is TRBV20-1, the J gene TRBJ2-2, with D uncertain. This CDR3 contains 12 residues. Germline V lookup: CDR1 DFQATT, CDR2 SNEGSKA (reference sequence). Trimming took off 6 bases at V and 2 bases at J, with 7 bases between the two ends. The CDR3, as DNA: TGCAGTGCGAGACGAAACACCGGGGAGCTGTTTTTT. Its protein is CSARRNTGELFF.

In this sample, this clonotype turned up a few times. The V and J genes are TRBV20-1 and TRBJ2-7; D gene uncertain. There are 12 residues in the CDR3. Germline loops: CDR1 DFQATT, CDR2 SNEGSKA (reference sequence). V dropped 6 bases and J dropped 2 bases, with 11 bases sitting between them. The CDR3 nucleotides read TGCAGTGCCTACGCTGCGGCCTACGAGCAGTACTTC. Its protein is CSAYAAAYEQYF.

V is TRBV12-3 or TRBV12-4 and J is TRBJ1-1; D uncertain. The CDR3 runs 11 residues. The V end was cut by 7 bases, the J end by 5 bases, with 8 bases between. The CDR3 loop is CASTDWTEAFF. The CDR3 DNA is TGTGCCAGCACCGACTGGACTGAAGCTTTCTTT.

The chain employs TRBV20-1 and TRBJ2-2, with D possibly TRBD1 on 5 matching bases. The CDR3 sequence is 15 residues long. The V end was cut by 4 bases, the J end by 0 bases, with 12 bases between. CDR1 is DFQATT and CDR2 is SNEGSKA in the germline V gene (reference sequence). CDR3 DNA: TGCAGTGCTAAGGGGCCAGCGCCGAACACCGGGGAGCTGTTTTTT. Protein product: CSAKGPAPNTGELFF.

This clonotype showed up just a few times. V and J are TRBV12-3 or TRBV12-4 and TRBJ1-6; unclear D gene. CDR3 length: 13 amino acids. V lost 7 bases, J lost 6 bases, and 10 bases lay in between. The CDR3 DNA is TGTGCCAGCACAGTCAGTGCTAATTCACCCCTCCACTTT. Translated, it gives CASTVSANSPLHF.

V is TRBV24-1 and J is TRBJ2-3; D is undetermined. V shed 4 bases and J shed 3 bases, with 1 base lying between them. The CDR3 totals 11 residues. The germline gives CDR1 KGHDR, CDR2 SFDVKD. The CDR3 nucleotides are TGTGCCACCAGTGAAACAGATACGCAGTATTTT. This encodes CATSETDTQYF.

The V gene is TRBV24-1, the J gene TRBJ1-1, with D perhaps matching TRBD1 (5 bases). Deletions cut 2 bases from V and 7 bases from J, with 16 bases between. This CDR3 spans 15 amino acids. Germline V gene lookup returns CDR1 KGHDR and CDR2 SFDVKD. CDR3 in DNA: TGTGCCACCAGTGATTCTGGCAGGGCCGGGGGTGAAGCTTTCTTT. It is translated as CATSDSGRAGGEAFF.

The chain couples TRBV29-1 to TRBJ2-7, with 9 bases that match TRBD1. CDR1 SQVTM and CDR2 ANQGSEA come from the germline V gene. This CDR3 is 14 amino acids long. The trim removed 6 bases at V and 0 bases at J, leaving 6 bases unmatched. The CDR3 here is CSVAGTGFSYEQYF. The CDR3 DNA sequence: TGCAGCGTCGCTGGGACAGGGTTCTCCTACGAGCAGTACTTC.

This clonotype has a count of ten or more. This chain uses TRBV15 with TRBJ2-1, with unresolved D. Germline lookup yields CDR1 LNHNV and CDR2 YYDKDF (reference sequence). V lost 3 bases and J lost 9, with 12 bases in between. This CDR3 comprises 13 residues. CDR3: CATSSLDRIEQFF. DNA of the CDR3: TGTGCCACCAGCAGCTTAGACCGCATTGAGCAGTTCTTC.

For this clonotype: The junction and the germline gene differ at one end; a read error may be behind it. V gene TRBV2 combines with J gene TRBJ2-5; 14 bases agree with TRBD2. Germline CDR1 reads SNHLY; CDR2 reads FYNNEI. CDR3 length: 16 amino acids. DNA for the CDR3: TGTGCCAGCAGCCGACTAGCGGGGGGGCGATCGGAGACGCAGTACTTC. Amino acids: CASSRLAGGRSETQYF.

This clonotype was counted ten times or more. CDR3 sequence (DNA): TGTGCCAGCAGTAAAGGGACAGCCCGTAACAATGAGCAGTTCTTC. Amino acids: CASSKGTARNNEQFF. The chain combines TRBV4-2 with TRBJ2-1; 7 bases match TRBD1. Unmatched junction bases numbered 10, after V lost 6 bases and J lost 5 bases. CDR1 is LGHNA and CDR2 is YNFKEQ in the germline V gene. The CDR3 is 15 residues long.

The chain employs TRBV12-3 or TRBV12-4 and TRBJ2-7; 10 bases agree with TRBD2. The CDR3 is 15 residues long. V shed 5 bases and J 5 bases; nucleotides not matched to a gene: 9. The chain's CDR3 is CASSNGLAGANEQYF. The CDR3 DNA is TGTGCCAGCAGTAACGGCCTAGCGGGGGCTAACGAGCAGTACTTC.

CDR3: CASSQGWGTEAFF. In DNA form, the CDR3 reads TGCGCCAGCAGCCAAGGGTGGGGGACTGAAGCTTTCTTT. The rearrangement uses TRBV4-3 and TRBJ1-1; TRBD1 is a possible D gene (5 bases). The germline CDR1 and CDR2 sequences are LGHNA and YSLEER. V lost 1 base to trimming and J lost 5 bases, with 8 bases between them. There are 13 residues in the CDR3.

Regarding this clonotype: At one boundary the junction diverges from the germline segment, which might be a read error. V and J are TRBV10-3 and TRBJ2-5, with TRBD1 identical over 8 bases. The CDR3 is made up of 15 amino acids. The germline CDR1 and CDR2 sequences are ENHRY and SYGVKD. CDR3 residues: CAISDDRGFVETRYF. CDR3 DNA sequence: TGTGCCATCAGTGATGACAGGGGTTTCGTAGAGACCCGGTACTTC.

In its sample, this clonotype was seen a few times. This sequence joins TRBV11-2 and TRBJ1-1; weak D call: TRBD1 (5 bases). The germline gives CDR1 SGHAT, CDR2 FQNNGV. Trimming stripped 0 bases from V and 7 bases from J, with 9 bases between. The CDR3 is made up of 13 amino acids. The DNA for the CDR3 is TGTGCCAGCAGCTTAGATTTAGGGGTTGAAGCTTTCTTT. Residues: CASSLDLGVEAFF.

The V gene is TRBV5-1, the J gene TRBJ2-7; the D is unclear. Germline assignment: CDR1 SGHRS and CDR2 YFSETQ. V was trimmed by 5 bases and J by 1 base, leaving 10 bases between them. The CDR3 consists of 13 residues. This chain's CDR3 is CASRVAGSYEQYF. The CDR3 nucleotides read TGCGCCAGCAGGGTGGCCGGTTCCTACGAGCAGTACTTC.

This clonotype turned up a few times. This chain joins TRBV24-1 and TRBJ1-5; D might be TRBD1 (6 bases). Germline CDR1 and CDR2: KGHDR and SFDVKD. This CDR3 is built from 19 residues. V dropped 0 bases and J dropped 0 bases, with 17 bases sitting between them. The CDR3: CATSDLFRGRFYSNQPQHF. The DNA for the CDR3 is TGTGCCACCAGTGATTTGTTCAGGGGACGGTTCTATAGCAATCAGCCCCAGCATTTT.

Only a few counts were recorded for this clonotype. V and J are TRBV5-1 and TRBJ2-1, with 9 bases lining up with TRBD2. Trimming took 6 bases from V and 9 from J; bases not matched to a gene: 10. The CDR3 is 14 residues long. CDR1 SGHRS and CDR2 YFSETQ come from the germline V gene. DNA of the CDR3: TGCGCCAGCAACCCGGGACTAGCCGCTGGTGAGCAGTTCTTC. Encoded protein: CASNPGLAAGEQFF.

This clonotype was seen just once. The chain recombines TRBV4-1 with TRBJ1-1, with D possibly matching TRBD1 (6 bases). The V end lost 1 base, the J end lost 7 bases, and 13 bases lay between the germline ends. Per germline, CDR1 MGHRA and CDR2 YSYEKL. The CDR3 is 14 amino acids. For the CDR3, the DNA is TGCGCCAGCAGCCAAGGGGGGCATCCATTTGAAGCTTTCTTT. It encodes CASSQGGHPFEAFF.

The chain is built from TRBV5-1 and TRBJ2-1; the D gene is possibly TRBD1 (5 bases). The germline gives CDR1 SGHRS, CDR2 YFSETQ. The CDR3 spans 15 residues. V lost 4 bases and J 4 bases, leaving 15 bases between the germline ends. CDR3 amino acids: CASSLGLDFYNEQFF. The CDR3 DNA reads TGCGCCAGCAGCCTGGGGCTAGACTTTTACAATGAGCAGTTCTTC. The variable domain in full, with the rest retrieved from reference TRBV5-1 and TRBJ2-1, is KAGVTQTPRYLIKTRGQQVTLSCSPISGHRSVSWYQQTPGQGLQFLFEYFSETQRNKGNFPGRFSGRQFSNSRSEMNVSTLELGDSALYLCASSLGLDFYNEQFFGPGTRLTVL.